A selection of T cell receptor beta chains follows, all from one sample in a study of blood T cells in healthy people across ages. TCRdb fed the 5' RACE reads into MiXCR, producing one record per CDR3 protein. Found here are 2 million or so distinct CDR3 sequences, roughly 52% of them singletons; the top ten hold over 2%. Source material: blood. The receptors were sampled from a middle-aged woman in good health. Both conserved end residues are part of each CDR3. D genes are given only for firm matches. Clone size, where shown, is once, few, many, or a class for clones that have expanded.

-	TRBV28	TRBD2	TRBJ2-1	TGTGCCAGTTGTAGCGGGGGTGGGGATGAGCAGTTCTTC	CASCSGGGDEQFF
-	TRBV14	TRBD1	TRBJ1-2	TGTGCCAGCAGCCCCGGGACAGGGCTTATCTATGGCTACACCTTC	CASSPGTGLIYGYTF
-	TRBV20-1	-	TRBJ2-7	TGCAGTGCTATCCCTCCTGGGGGAAGGTTCTACGAGCAGTACTTC	CSAIPPGGRFYEQYF
-	TRBV28	TRBD2	TRBJ2-3	TGTGCCAGCAGTCTTTATGCGGGGGGGAACACAGATACGCAGTATTTT	CASSLYAGGNTDTQYF
few	TRBV6-2/TRBV6-3	-	TRBJ1-2	TGTGCCAGCAGTTACCCCGGACGGAGTACTACTAACTATGGCTACACCTTC	CASSYPGRSTTNYGYTF
few	TRBV12-3/TRBV12-4	-	TRBJ2-5	TGTGCCAGCAGTTTATTCACAGGGCATCAAGAGACCCAGTACTTC	CASSLFTGHQETQYF
few	TRBV5-1	TRBD1	TRBJ2-1	TGCGCCAGCAGCTGGCGACCGGGACAGGGAAGGAATGAGCAGTTCTTC	CASSWRPGQGRNEQFF
few	TRBV13	-	TRBJ2-5	TGTGCCAGCGCTCAAGGCGGCTTTGGAGTCCAAGAGACCCAGTACTTC	CASAQGGFGVQETQYF
-	TRBV5-1	-	TRBJ2-7	TGCGCCAGCTGTAGGGACAAAAGATTCAGGGGACGAGCGGGCGAGCAGTACTTC	CASCRDKRFRGRAGEQYF
-	TRBV29-1	-	TRBJ1-5	TGCAGCGTGGGAGGGGGGGCCAATCAGCCCCAGCATTTT	CSVGGGANQPQHF
once	TRBV18	TRBD1	TRBJ2-5	TGTGCCAGCTCACCATCACCGGGACAGCAAGAGACCCAGTACTTC	CASSPSPGQQETQYF
-	TRBV5-1	TRBD2	TRBJ2-1	TGCGCCAGCAGCTTCCCCTCTAGCGGGGGGGCGGGGAATGAGCAGTTCTTC	CASSFPSSGGAGNEQFF
-	TRBV29-1	TRBD2	TRBJ2-1	TGCAGCGAGGGGACTAGCCGCCCCAATGAGCAGTTCTTC	CSEGTSRPNEQFF
-	TRBV9	-	TRBJ1-2	TGTGCCAGCAGCGTAGGGGGTGGGATACAGGTTAACTATGGCTACACCTTC	CASSVGGGIQVNYGYTF
-	TRBV20-1	TRBD1	TRBJ2-3	TGCAGTGCTAGAGATCTGGACAGGGGCACAGATACGCAGTATTTT	CSARDLDRGTDTQYF
-	TRBV5-1	TRBD2	TRBJ2-3	TGCGCCAGCAGCTTGGGATCAAGCGGGGTCACCACAGATACGCAGTATTTT	CASSLGSSGVTTDTQYF
few	TRBV5-5	-	TRBJ2-3	TGTGCCAGCAGCGTTAAGACAGACTCCATCACCTTGGATACGCAGTATTTT	CASSVKTDSITLDTQYF
-	TRBV29-1	-	TRBJ2-5	TGCAGCGTTGTTCGACGGACTTCAGGCGAGACCCAGTACTTC	CSVVRRTSGETQYF
-	TRBV4-2	-	TRBJ1-5	TGTGCCAGCAGCAAGACGGACAGACTTAATCAGCCCCAGCATTTT	CASSKTDRLNQPQHF
few	TRBV7-2	-	TRBJ2-7	TGTGCCAGCAGCTTAGCACTAGTTGCCTACGAGCAGTACTTC	CASSLALVAYEQYF
few	TRBV20-1	TRBD2	TRBJ2-3	TGCAGTGCCAGCCCTAGCGGGGGTACAGATACGCAGTATTTT	CSASPSGGTDTQYF
many	TRBV27	TRBD2	TRBJ2-1	TGTGCCAGCAGTATTAGCGGGGGGGCAGGGTTTAGGCCCTACAATGAGCAGTTCTTC	CASSISGGAGFRPYNEQFF
-	TRBV29-1	-	TRBJ1-4	TGCAGCGTTGATAAGGGGATGGGAAAACTGTTTTTT	CSVDKGMGKLFF
-	TRBV20-1	TRBD2	TRBJ2-2	TGCAGTGCAAGCAGCGGGGGGTCCCCCACCGGGGAGCTGTTTTTT	CSASSGGSPTGELFF
-	TRBV29-1	TRBD1	TRBJ1-2	TGCAGCGTGACCACAGGGGGCGGCTACACCTTC	CSVTTGGGYTF
-	TRBV6-2/TRBV6-3	-	TRBJ1-2	TGTGCCAGCAGTTACGCCGGGACCCTCTTCCGCTACACCTTC	CASSYAGTLFRYTF
few	TRBV6-6	TRBD1	TRBJ2-7	TGTGCCAGCATAGACAGGGGCCACGAGCAGTACTTC	CASIDRGHEQYF
-	TRBV4-2	TRBD2	TRBJ2-3	TGTGCCGGCAGCCCCCTGAGGCCATGGCGGGGGAACACAGATACGCAGTATTTT	CAGSPLRPWRGNTDTQYF
-	TRBV24-1	-	TRBJ2-3	TGTGCCATCAGTGGTTCCGGGACTCCCAGCACAGATACGCAGTATTTT	CAISGSGTPSTDTQYF
-	TRBV7-2	TRBD2	TRBJ2-5	TGTGCCAGCAGCCCTATGGGGACTAGGGGCTACAATGAGCAGTACTTC	CASSPMGTRGYNEQYF
-	TRBV11-3	TRBD1	TRBJ2-1	TGTGCCAGCAGCTTTACGGGACAGGGCAGCAATGAGCAGTTCTTC	CASSFTGQGSNEQFF
-	TRBV20-1	TRBD1	TRBJ2-7	TGCAGTGCTAGAGATATAGCCGGGACAGGGACCCACGAGCAGTACTTC	CSARDIAGTGTHEQYF
few	TRBV29-1	TRBD2	TRBJ2-1	TGCAGCGTACCCTCCGGCGGGGGGTTCAATGAGCAGTTCTTC	CSVPSGGGFNEQFF
-	TRBV2	-	TRBJ2-1	TGTGCCAGCAGGCCGGCGGGACAGCAATACAATGAGCAGTTCTTC	CASRPAGQQYNEQFF
few	TRBV6-2/TRBV6-3	TRBD1	TRBJ1-4	TGTGCCAGCAGACACGGGACAGCTAATGAAAAACTGTTTTTT	CASRHGTANEKLFF
once	TRBV5-1	-	TRBJ2-3	TGCGCCAGCAAGGCAGACCACATGACAGATACGCAGTATTTT	CASKADHMTDTQYF
-	TRBV4-2	-	TRBJ2-1	TGTGCCAGCAGCCAAGTAGCGATCGAACAGCAGTTCTTC	CASSQVAIEQQFF
-	TRBV15	-	TRBJ1-2	TGTGCCACCAGCAGAGATGAGGAAGGGGTAGGGGTAGATGGCTACACCTTC	CATSRDEEGVGVDGYTF
-	TRBV7-9	TRBD2	TRBJ2-3	TGTGCCAGCAGCGCTCCGGGACTAGCAATAGATACGCAGTATTTT	CASSAPGLAIDTQYF
-	TRBV20-1	TRBD1	TRBJ1-2	TGCAGTGCTACAAAGGGGGCGCGGGATGGCTACACCTTC	CSATKGARDGYTF
few	TRBV6-6	-	TRBJ2-6	TGTGCCAGCAACCGGGACGGCTCTGGGGCCAACGTCCTGACTTTC	CASNRDGSGANVLTF
once	TRBV7-2	TRBD2	TRBJ2-1	TGTGCCAGCAGCTTAGTAGCGGGTGGAGAGGGCTCCTACAATGAGCAGTTCTTC	CASSLVAGGEGSYNEQFF
few	TRBV7-2	-	TRBJ1-6	TGTGCCAGCAGATACCCCGGGACGGGGAATTCACCCCTCCACTTT	CASRYPGTGNSPLHF
-	TRBV10-3	TRBD1	TRBJ2-7	TGTGCCATCAGTGAGCCGGGACAGGTATCCTACGAGCAGTACTTC	CAISEPGQVSYEQYF
few	TRBV12-3/TRBV12-4	-	TRBJ2-1	TGTGCCAGCAATCTACGAGGGGGGGATGAGCAGTTCTTC	CASNLRGGDEQFF
-	TRBV3-1	-	TRBJ1-2	TGTGCCAGCAGCCATTCCGGGGTTGGCTACACCTTC	CASSHSGVGYTF
few	TRBV14	-	TRBJ1-6	TGTGCCAGCAGCCAAGTGGATTCACCCCTCCACTTT	CASSQVDSPLHF
-	TRBV20-1	-	TRBJ2-1	TGCAGTGCTACAAACCAAGAGACCCAGTTCTTC	CSATNQETQFF
-	TRBV7-2	-	TRBJ2-5	TGTGCCAGCAGCCCCTCTTCAGGGGGGGAGACCCAGTACTTC	CASSPSSGGETQYF
-	TRBV6-6	TRBD1	TRBJ2-7	TGTGCCAGCAGTAACACCGACACAGGGGCCGAGCAGTACTTC	CASSNTDTGAEQYF